A single sample gave rise to the 4 T cell receptor beta chains below, sequenced in a study of tumor and adjacent non-tumor tissue in lung cancer. A modified ARM-PCR protocol with three rounds of nested PCR amplified TCRbeta. TCRdb independently ran MiXCR on the multiplex PCR reads; one entry per CDR3 protein. The sample consists of 100,000 to 120,000 distinct CDR3 sequences, 84% of them appearing once. The template was RNA from unsorted bulk tissue. Sequences were obtained from lung tumor tissue. These receptors all stem from a man aged 70-80 years with non-small cell lung cancer.

Points on this clonotype: At one of its ends the junction is not consistent with the germline gene, which may arise from a read error. The V call is TRBV4-3, the J call TRBJ2-7, with 12 bases lining up with TRBD2. CDR3 length: 20 amino acids. The germline V gene has CDR1 LGHNA and CDR2 YSLEER. CDR3: CASSQEMGLAGPYDSYEQYF. Here the CDR3 DNA reads TGCGCCAGTAGCCAAGAAATGGGACTAGCGGGTCCCTACGACTCCTACGAGCAGTACTTC.

About this clonotype: The final CDR3 position lacks the conserved phenylalanine or tryptophan, pointing to a likely read error. J is TRBJ1-1 and V is TRBV12-3 or TRBV12-4; a weak D match, TRBD1 (6 bases). The CDR3 covers 13 residues. CDR3: CASSFRDTQKAFI. DNA of the CDR3: TGTGCCAGTAGTTTTCGGGACACTCAGAAAGCTTTCATT.

This clonotype has only one observation. Mismatch with germline at one junction end may stem from a read error. The chain uses TRBV10-2 and TRBJ1-1; possibly TRBD1 for D (5 bases). The CDR3 totals 12 residues. Germline V lookup: CDR1 WSHSY, CDR2 SAAADI. The CDR3 spells CTSRDWSAEAFF. DNA of the CDR3: TGCACCAGCAGGGACTGGAGCGCTGAAGCTTTCTTT.

Regarding this clonotype: At one end, the junction sequence differs from germline, possibly due to a read error. The V and J genes are TRBV12-3 or TRBV12-4 and TRBJ1-3; D is uncertain. The CDR3 has 16 amino acids. Here the CDR3 DNA reads TGTGCCAGCAGTTTCTCTCTCCCCCACTCTGGTAACACCATATGTTTT. This codes for CASSFSLPHSGNTICF.